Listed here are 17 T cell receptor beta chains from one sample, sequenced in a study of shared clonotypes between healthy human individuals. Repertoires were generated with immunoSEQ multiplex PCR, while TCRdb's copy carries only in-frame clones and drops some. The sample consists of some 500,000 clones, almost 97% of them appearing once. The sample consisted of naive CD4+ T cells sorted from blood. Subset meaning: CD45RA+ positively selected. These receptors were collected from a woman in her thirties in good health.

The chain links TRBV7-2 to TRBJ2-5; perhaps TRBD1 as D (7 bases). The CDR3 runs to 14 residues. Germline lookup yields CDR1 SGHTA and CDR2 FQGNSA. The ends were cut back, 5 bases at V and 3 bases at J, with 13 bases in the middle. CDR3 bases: TGTGCCAGCAGCAGAGGGGGCGGGGAAGAGACCCAGTACTTC. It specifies CASSRGGGEETQYF.

CDR3 protein: CASSMHRSKMTEQFF. CDR3 coding DNA: TGTGCCAGTAGTATGCACAGGTCGAAAATGACTGAGCAGTTCTTC. This chain connects TRBV19 to TRBJ2-1; the D gene is possibly TRBD1 (5 bases). Per the germline V gene, CDR1 is LNHDA and CDR2 is SQIVND (reference sequence). V shed 3 bases and J shed 9 bases, with 18 bases lying between them. The CDR3 length is 15 residues.

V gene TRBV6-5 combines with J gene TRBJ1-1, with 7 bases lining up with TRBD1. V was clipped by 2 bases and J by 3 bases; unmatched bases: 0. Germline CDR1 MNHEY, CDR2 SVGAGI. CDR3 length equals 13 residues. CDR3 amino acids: CASSYQGDTEAFF. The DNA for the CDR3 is TGTGCCAGCAGTTACCAGGGGGACACTGAAGCTTTCTTT.

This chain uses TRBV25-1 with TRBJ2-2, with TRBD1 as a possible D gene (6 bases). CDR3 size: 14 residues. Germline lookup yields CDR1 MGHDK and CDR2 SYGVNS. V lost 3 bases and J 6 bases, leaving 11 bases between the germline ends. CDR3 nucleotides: TGTGCCAGCAGTGATCAGGGGCGCGCCGGGGAGCTGTTTTTT. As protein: CASSDQGRAGELFF. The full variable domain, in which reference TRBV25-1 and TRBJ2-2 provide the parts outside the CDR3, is EADIYQTPRYLVIGTGKKITLECSQTMGHDKMYWYQQDPGMELHLIHYSYGVNSTEKGDLSSESTVSRIRTEHFPLTLESARPSHTSQYLCASSDQGRAGELFFGEGSRLTVL.

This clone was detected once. In DNA form, the CDR3 reads TGTGCCAGCAGGAAGGGGTCCGGGACGGCTGGCAATGAGCAGTTCTTC. Its protein product is CASRKGSGTAGNEQFF. The rearrangement uses TRBV2 and TRBJ2-1; D is perhaps TRBD1 or TRBD2 (5 bases each). The length of the CDR3 is 16 residues. Trimming took 6 bases from V and 6 from J, leaving 21 bases between them. CDR1 and CDR2 (germline): SNHLY, FYNNEI. Complete variable domain (other parts from reference TRBV2 and TRBJ2-1): EPEVTQTPSHQVTQMGQEVILRCVPISNHLYFYWYRQILGQKVEFLVSFYNNEISEKSEIFDDQFSVERPDGSNFTLKIRSTKLEDSAMYFCASRKGSGTAGNEQFFGPGTRLTVL.

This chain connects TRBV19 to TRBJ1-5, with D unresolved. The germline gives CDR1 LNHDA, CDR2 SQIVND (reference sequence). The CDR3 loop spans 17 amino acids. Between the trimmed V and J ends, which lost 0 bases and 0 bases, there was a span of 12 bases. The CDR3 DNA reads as TGTGCCAGTAGTATAGATAGGCCACTGAATAGCAATCAGCCCCAGCATTTT. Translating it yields CASSIDRPLNSNQPQHF. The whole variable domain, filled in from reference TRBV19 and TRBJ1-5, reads DGGITQSPKYLFRKEGQNVTLSCEQNLNHDAMYWYRQDPGQGLRLIYYSQIVNDFQKGDIAEGYSVSREKKESFPLTVTSAQKNPTAFYLCASSIDRPLNSNQPQHFGDGTRLSIL.

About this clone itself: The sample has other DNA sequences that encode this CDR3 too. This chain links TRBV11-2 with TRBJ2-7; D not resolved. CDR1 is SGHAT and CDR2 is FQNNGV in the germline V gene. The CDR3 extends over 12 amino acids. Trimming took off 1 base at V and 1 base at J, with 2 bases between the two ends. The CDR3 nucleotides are TGTGCCAGCAGCTTAGGTTCCTACGAGCAGTACTTC. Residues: CASSLGSYEQYF.

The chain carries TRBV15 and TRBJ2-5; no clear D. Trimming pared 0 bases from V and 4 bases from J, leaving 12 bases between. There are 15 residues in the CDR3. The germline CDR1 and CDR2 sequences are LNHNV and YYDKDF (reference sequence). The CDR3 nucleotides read TGTGCCACCAGCAGAGATCGAGATTATTCAGAGACCCAGTACTTC. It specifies CATSRDRDYSETQYF.

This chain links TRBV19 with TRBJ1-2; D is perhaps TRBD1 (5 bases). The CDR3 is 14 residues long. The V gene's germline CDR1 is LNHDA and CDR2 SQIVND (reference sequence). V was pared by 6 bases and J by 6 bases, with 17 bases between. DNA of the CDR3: TGTGCCAGTAGGCCAGGGACCATTATGGATGGCTACACCTTC. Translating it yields CASRPGTIMDGYTF. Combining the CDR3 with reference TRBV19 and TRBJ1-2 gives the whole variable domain DGGITQSPKYLFRKEGQNVTLSCEQNLNHDAMYWYRQDPGQGLRLIYYSQIVNDFQKGDIAEGYSVSREKKESFPLTVTSAQKNPTAFYLCASRPGTIMDGYTFGSGTRLTVV.

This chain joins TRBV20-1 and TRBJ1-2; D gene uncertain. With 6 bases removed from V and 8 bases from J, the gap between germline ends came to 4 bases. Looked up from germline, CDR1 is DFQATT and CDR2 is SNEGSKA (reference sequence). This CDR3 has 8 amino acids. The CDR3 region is CSAKGYTF. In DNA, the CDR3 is TGCAGTGCCAAAGGCTACACCTTC.

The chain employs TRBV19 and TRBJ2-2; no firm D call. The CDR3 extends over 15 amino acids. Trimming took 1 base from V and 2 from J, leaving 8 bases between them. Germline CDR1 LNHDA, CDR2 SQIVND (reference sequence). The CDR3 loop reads CASSIGRRNTGELFF. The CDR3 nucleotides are TGTGCCAGTAGTATAGGACGGAGAAACACCGGGGAGCTGTTTTTT. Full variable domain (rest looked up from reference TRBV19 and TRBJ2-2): DGGITQSPKYLFRKEGQNVTLSCEQNLNHDAMYWYRQDPGQGLRLIYYSQIVNDFQKGDIAEGYSVSREKKESFPLTVTSAQKNPTAFYLCASSIGRRNTGELFFGEGSRLTVL.

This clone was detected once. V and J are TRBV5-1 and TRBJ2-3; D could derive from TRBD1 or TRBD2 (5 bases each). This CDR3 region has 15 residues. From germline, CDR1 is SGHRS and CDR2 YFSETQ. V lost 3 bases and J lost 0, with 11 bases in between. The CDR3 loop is CASSSGDRSTDTQYF. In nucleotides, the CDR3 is TGCGCCAGCAGCTCTGGGGACCGGAGCACAGATACGCAGTATTTT.

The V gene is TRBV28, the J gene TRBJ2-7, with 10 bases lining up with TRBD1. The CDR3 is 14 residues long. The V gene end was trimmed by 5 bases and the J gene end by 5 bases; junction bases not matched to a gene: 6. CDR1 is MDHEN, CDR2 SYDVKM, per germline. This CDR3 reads CASSSGQGDHEQYF. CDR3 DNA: TGTGCCAGCAGTAGTGGACAGGGGGACCACGAGCAGTACTTC.

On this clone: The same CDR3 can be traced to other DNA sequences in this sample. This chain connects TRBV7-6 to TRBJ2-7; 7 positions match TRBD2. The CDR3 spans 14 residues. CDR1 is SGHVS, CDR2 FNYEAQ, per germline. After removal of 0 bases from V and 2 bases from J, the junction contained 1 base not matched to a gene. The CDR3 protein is CASSLAGGPYEQYF. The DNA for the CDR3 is TGTGCCAGCAGCTTAGCGGGAGGGCCCTACGAGCAGTACTTC. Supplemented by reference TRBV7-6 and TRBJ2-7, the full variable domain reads GAGVSQSPRYKVTKRGQDVALRCDPISGHVSLYWYRQALGQGPEFLTYFNYEAQQDKSGLPNDRFSAERPEGSISTLTIQRTEQRDSAMYRCASSLAGGPYEQYFGPGTRLTVT.

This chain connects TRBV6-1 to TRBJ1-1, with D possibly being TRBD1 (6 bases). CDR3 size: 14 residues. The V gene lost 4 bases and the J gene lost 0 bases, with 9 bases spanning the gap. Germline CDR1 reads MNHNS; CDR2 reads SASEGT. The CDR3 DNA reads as TGTGCCAGCAGTGTACACAGGGTGAACACTGAAGCTTTCTTT. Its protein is CASSVHRVNTEAFF.

The DNA of the CDR3 is TGTGCCAGCAGTTGGGGAATCGGCAATCAGCCCCAGCATTTT. Translated, it gives CASSWGIGNQPQHF. The V gene is TRBV27, the J gene TRBJ1-5; D remains unclear. V was cut by 4 bases and J by 2 bases, with 9 bases left in between. This CDR3 spans 14 amino acids. Germline CDR1 MNHEY, CDR2 SMNVEV (reference sequence).

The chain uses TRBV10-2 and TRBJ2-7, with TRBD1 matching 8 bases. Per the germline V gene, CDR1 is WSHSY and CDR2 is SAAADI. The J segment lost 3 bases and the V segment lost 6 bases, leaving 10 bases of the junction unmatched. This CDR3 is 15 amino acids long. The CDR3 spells CASSEKQGVGYEQYF. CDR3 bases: TGCGCCAGCAGCGAGAAACAGGGGGTAGGCTACGAGCAGTACTTC.